The entry below gives a single TCR beta chain sequence along with its context. Produced via immunoSEQ multiplex PCR; TCRdb's table is partial and in-frame only. The data hold about 160,000 clones, with about nine tenths observed a single time. This sample is part of a study of cytomegalovirus exposure and HLA in healthy donors. Separation from the roughly 670-subject first cohort characterized the roughly 120-subject validation cohort, to which the donors belonged. Trimming removed 3 bases from V and 2 bases from J, with 11 bases in between. The CDR3 spans 14 residues. Germline lookup yields CDR1 LNHDA and CDR2 SQIVND (reference sequence).

The V and J genes are TRBV19 and TRBJ2-7; unclear D gene. This receptor was obtained from a man between 18 and 29 years old in good health and CMV-seropositive. The sequencing input was PBMCs. The CDR3 loop is CASSIGPDPYEQYF. In DNA form, the CDR3 reads TGTGCCAGTAGTATTGGGCCAGATCCCTACGAGCAGTACTTC.